This entry lists 11 T cell receptor beta chains sequenced from one sample in a study of OX40 agonist ivuxolimab in advanced cancers. The protocol was immunoSEQ multiplex PCR, while the TCRdb copy is restricted to in-frame clones and leaves out a portion. The sample shows approximately 47,000 clones, around 90% of them seen only once. The starting material was CD4+ or CD8+ T cells sorted from blood, obtained in a trial of the OX40 agonist ivuxolimab. The receptors shown here come from an adult with an advanced solid tumor such as melanoma, head and neck, liver or kidney cancer.

The chain is built from TRBV2 and TRBJ1-6, with 8 bases that match TRBD1. The CDR3 is 14 residues long. The V and J ends lost 6 bases and 8 bases, in that order; junction bases with no gene match: 6. Germline V gene sequence: CDR1 SNHLY, CDR2 FYNNEI. CDR3 amino acids: CASRIQGGDSPLHF. CDR3 in DNA: TGTGCCAGCAGAATACAGGGGGGCGATTCACCCCTCCACTTT.

This chain links TRBV9 with TRBJ2-1; either TRBD1 or TRBD2 may supply D (6 bases each). V lost 4 bases to trimming and J lost 9 bases, with 14 bases between them. Germline V lookup: CDR1 SGDLS, CDR2 YYNGEE. The CDR3 runs 13 residues. For the CDR3, the DNA is TGTGCCAGCAGCCCAGGAGGGGGTGGTGAGCAGTTCTTC. Its protein product is CASSPGGGGEQFF.

The chain has TRBV5-1 and TRBJ1-4, with 8 bases matching TRBD1. Germline lookup yields CDR1 SGHRS and CDR2 YFSETQ. The CDR3 contains 20 residues. J was trimmed by 0 bases and V by 0 bases; bases with no gene match: 13. CDR3 residues: CASSLAQGDEYIPTNEKLFF. CDR3 DNA: TGCGCCAGCAGCTTGGCACAGGGGGACGAATATATCCCAACTAATGAAAAACTGTTTTTT. The whole variable domain, remainder taken from reference TRBV5-1 and TRBJ1-4, is KAGVTQTPRYLIKTRGQQVTLSCSPISGHRSVSWYQQTPGQGLQFLFEYFSETQRNKGNFPGRFSGRQFSNSRSEMNVSTLELGDSALYLCASSLAQGDEYIPTNEKLFFGSGTQLSVL.

This chain joins TRBV5-1 and TRBJ1-2; 11 bases align to TRBD1. V trimming: 8 bases; J trimming: 6 bases; junction bases outside the gene matches: 6. This CDR3 is 13 amino acids long. Germline V gene data show CDR1 as SGHRS and CDR2 as YFSETQ. The DNA for the CDR3 is TGCGCCAGTACCTGGACAGGGGGCGATGGCTACACCTTC. Its translation is CASTWTGGDGYTF.

The chain has TRBV4-1 and TRBJ1-6; perhaps TRBD1 as D (5 bases). From germline, CDR1 is MGHRA and CDR2 YSYEKL. Trimming shortened V by 2 bases and J by 5 bases, and 13 bases separated the two germline ends. This CDR3 is built from 16 residues. CDR3 amino acids: CASSQRPGLHNSPLHF. The CDR3 coding sequence is TGCGCCAGCAGCCAACGACCGGGGCTTCATAATTCACCCCTCCACTTT.

The V and J genes are TRBV6-1 and TRBJ1-3, with D unclear. Germline assignment: CDR1 MNHNS and CDR2 SASEGT. The CDR3 loop spans 15 amino acids. The V end was cut by 0 bases, the J end by 4 bases, with 10 bases between. The CDR3: CASSEAEAEGNTIYF. For the CDR3, the DNA is TGTGCCAGCAGTGAAGCGGAAGCAGAAGGAAACACCATATATTTT.

The rearrangement links TRBV5-6 to TRBJ2-2, with no clear D. Trimming took off 4 bases at V and 0 bases at J, with 7 bases between the two ends. Per the germline V gene, CDR1 is SGHDT and CDR2 is YYEEEE. The CDR3 length is 14 residues. CDR3 amino acids: CASSPATNTGELFF. In nucleotides, the CDR3 is TGTGCCAGCAGCCCAGCCACGAACACCGGGGAGCTGTTTTTT.

The rearrangement links TRBV5-4 to TRBJ1-5; 9 bases agree with TRBD1. Germline-derived CDR1 and CDR2 are SGHNT and YYREEE (reference sequence). With V trimmed by 4 bases and J by 3 bases, 2 bases remained unmatched. This CDR3 has 14 residues. CDR3 in DNA: TGTGCCAGCAGCCGGGACAGGGACAATCAGCCCCAGCATTTT. Translating gives CASSRDRDNQPQHF.

The chain carries TRBV5-4 and TRBJ2-3; 9 bases fit TRBD1. The J segment lost 2 bases and the V segment lost 4 bases, leaving 8 bases of the junction unmatched. Germline V gene data show CDR1 as SGHNT and CDR2 as YYREEE (reference sequence). This CDR3 comprises 16 residues. DNA of the CDR3: TGTGCCAGCAGCCTCCCACAGGGGGCAGACACAGATACGCAGTATTTT. It specifies CASSLPQGADTDTQYF.

This sequence joins TRBV7-8 and TRBJ1-6; 7 bases map to TRBD1. Germline V gene sequence: CDR1 SGHVS, CDR2 FQNEAQ. V shed 4 bases, J shed 5 bases, and the junction held 5 bases outside the gene matches. This CDR3 region has 15 residues. CDR3 amino acids: CASSSVGGNNSPLHF. The CDR3 DNA sequence: TGTGCCAGCAGCTCGGTAGGGGGCAATAATTCACCCCTCCACTTT.

The chain is built from TRBV6-1 and TRBJ1-1; no firm D call. Germline V gene lookup returns CDR1 MNHNS and CDR2 SASEGT. Trimming removed 11 bases at V and 7 bases at J, with 11 bases between. The CDR3 totals 10 residues. CDR3 sequence (DNA): TGTGCCTGCGGACGTAATGAAGCTTTCTTT. Protein product: CACGRNEAFF.